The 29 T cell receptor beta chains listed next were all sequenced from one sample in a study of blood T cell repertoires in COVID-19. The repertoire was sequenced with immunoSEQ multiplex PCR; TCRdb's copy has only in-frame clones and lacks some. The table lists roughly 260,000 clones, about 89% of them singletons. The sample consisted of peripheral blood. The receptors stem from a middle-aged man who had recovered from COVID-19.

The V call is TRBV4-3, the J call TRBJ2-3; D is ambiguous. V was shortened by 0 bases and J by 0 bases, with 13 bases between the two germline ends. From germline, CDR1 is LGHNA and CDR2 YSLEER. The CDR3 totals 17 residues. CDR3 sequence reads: CASSQESVTFSTDTQYF. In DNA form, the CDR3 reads TGCGCCAGCAGCCAAGAATCGGTCACGTTCAGCACAGATACGCAGTATTTT.

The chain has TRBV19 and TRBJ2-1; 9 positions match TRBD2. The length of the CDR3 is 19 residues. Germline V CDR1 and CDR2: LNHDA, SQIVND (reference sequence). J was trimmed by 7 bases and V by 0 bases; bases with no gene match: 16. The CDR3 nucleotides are TGTGCCAGTAGTATAGATGGGGTCCGTAGGGCGGGAGGGCGGAATGAGCAGTTCTTC. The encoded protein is CASSIDGVRRAGGRNEQFF. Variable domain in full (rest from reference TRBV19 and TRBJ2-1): DGGITQSPKYLFRKEGQNVTLSCEQNLNHDAMYWYRQDPGQGLRLIYYSQIVNDFQKGDIAEGYSVSREKKESFPLTVTSAQKNPTAFYLCASSIDGVRRAGGRNEQFFGPGTRLTVL.

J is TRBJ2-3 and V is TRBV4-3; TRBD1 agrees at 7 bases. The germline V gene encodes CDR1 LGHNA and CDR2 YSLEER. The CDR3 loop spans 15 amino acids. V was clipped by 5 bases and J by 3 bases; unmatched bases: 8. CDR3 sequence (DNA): TGCGCCAGCAGCTCAACAGGGGTGGGAACAGATACGCAGTATTTT. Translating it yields CASSSTGVGTDTQYF.

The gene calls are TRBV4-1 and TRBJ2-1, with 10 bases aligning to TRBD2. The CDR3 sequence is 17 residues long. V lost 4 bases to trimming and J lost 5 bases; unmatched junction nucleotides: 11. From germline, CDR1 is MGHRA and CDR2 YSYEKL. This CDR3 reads CASSREGSGGSNNEQFF. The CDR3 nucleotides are TGCGCCAGCAGCCGCGAGGGTAGCGGGGGGTCAAACAATGAGCAGTTCTTC.

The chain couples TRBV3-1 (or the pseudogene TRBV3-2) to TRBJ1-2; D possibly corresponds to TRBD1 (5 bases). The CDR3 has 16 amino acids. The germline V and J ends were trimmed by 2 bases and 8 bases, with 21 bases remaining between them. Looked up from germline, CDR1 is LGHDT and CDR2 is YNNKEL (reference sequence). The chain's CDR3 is CASSQRSGRGLEGYTF. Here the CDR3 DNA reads TGTGCCAGCAGCCAACGCTCAGGGAGGGGACTCGAGGGCTACACCTTC.

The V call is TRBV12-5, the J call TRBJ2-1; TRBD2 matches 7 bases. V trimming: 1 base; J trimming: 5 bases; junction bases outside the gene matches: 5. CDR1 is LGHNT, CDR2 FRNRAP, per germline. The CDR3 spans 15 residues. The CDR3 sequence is CASGLGLAVNNEQFF. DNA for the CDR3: TGTGCTAGTGGTTTGGGGCTAGCGGTAAACAATGAGCAGTTCTTC.

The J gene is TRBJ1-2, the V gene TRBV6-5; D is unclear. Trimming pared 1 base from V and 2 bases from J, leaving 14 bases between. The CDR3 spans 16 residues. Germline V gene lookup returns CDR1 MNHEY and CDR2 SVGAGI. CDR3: CASSYFGRVKNYGYTF. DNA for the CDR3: TGTGCCAGCAGTTACTTCGGGCGGGTTAAAAACTATGGCTACACCTTC.

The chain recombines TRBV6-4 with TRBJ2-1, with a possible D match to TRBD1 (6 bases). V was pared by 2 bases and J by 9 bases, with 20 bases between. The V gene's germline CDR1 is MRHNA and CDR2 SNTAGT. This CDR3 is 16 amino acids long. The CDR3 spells CASSDHSGAARGEQFF. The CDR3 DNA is TGTGCCAGCAGTGACCATTCGGGCGCGGCCAGGGGTGAGCAGTTCTTC.

The CDR3 sequence is CASSYLGEQGNEQFF. CDR3 in DNA: TGTGCCAGCAGTTACTTAGGCGAACAGGGGAATGAGCAGTTCTTC. The chain employs TRBV6-5 and TRBJ2-1; 7 bases align to TRBD1. The CDR3 sequence is 15 residues long. V was pared by 1 base and J by 7 bases, with 7 bases of the junction left unmatched. Germline values: CDR1 MNHEY, CDR2 SVGAGI.

CDR3 DNA: TGTGCCATCAGTGATAGCGGCGGGGGTTACGAGCAGTACTTC. Residues: CAISDSGGGYEQYF. This rearrangement joins TRBV10-3 to TRBJ2-7, with 7 bases matching TRBD2. Germline CDR1 is ENHRY and CDR2 is SYGVKD. Trimming removed 3 bases from V and 4 bases from J; junction bases left unmatched: 6. The length of the CDR3 is 14 residues.

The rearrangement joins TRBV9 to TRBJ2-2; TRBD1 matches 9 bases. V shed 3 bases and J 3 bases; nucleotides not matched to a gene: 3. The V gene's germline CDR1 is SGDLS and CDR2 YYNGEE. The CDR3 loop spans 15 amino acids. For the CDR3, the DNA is TGTGCCAGCAGCGGGACAGGGGCGGACACCGGGGAGCTGTTTTTT. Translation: CASSGTGADTGELFF.

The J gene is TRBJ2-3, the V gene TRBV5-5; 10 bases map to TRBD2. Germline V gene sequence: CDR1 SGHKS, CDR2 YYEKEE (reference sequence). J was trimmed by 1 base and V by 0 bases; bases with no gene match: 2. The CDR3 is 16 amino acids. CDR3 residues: CASSLERGGGTDTQYF. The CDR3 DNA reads TGTGCCAGCAGCTTGGAGCGGGGGGGCGGCACAGATACGCAGTATTTT.

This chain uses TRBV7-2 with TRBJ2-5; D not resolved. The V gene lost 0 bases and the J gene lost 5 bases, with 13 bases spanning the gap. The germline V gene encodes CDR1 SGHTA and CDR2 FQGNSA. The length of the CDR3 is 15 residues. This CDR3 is CASSLAASLLETQYF. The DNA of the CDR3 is TGTGCCAGCAGCTTAGCAGCGTCCCTGCTTGAGACCCAGTACTTC.

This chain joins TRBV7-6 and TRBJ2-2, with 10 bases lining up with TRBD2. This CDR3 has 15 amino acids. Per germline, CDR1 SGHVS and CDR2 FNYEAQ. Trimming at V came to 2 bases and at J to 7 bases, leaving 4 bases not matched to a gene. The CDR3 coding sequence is TGTGCCAGCAGCTTAAGGGGACTAGCGTACGGGGAGCTGTTTTTT. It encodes CASSLRGLAYGELFF.

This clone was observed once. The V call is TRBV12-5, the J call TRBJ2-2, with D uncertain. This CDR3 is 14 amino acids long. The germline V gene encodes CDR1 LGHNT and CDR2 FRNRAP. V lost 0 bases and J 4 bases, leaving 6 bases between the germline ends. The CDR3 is CASGLVRVTGELFF. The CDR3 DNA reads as TGTGCTAGTGGTTTGGTACGAGTCACCGGGGAGCTGTTTTTT.

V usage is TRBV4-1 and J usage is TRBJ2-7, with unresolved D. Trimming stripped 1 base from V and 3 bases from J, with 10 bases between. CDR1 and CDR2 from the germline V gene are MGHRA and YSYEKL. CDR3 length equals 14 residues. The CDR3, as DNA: TGCGCCAGCAGCCAAGCGGCTAGTGTCTACGAGCAGTACTTC. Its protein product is CASSQAASVYEQYF.

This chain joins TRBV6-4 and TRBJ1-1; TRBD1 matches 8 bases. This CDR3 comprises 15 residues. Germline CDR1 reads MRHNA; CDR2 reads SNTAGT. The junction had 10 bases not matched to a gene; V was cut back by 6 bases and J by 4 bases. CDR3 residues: CASRSRGLQGTEAFF. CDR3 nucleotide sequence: TGTGCCAGCAGGTCCAGGGGGCTTCAGGGCACTGAAGCTTTCTTT.

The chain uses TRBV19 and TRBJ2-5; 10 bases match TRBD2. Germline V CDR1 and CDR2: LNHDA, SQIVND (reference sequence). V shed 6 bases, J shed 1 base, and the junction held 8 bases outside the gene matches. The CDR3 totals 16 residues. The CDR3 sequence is CASSSGTSVIQETQYF. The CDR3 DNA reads TGTGCCAGTAGCTCCGGGACTAGCGTAATCCAAGAGACCCAGTACTTC.

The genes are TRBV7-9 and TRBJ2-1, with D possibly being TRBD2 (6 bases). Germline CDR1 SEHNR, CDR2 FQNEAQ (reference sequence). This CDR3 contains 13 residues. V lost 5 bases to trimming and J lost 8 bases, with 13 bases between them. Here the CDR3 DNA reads TGTGCCAGCAGCAGGGACTGGTTGGATGAGCAGTTCTTC. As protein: CASSRDWLDEQFF.

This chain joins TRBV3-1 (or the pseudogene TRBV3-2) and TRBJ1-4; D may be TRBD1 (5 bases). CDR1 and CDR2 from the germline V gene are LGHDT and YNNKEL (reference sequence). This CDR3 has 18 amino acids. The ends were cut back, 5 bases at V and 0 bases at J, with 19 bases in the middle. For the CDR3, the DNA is TGTGCCAGCAGCGAGGCAGCAATAGTAGGGGCAACTAATGAAAAACTGTTTTTT. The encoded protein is CASSEAAIVGATNEKLFF.

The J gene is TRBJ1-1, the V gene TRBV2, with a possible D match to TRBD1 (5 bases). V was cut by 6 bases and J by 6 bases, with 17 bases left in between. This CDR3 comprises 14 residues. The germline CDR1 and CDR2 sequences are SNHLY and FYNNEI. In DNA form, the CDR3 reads TGTGCCAGCAGATCCGTTGGGGGGATCGCTGAAGCTTTCTTT. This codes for CASRSVGGIAEAFF.

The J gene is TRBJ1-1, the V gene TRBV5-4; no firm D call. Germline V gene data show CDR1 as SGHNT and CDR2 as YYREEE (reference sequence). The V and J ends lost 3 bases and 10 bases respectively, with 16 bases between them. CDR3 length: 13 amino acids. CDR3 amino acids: CASSSTSPPGAFF. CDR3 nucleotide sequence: TGTGCCAGCAGCTCAACATCCCCACCGGGAGCTTTCTTT. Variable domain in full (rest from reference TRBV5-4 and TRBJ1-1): ETGVTQSPTHLIKTRGQQVTLRCSSQSGHNTVSWYQQALGQGPQFIFQYYREEENGRGNFPPRFSGLQFPNYSSELNVNALELDDSALYLCASSSTSPPGAFFGQGTRLTVV.

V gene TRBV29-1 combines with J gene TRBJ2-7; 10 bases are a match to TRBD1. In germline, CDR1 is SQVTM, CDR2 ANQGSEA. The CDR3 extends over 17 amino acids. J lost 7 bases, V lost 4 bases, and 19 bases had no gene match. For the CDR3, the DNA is TGCAGCGTTGGACTCAACACCCGGGACAGGGGATTTCGGGAGCAGTACTTC. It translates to CSVGLNTRDRGFREQYF.

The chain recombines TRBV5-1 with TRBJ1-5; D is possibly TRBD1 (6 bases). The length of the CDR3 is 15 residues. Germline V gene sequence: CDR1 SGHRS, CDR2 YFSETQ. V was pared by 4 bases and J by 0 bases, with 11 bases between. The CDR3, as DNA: TGCGCCAGCAGCCCAACAGGGACTAGCAATCAGCCCCAGCATTTT. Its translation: CASSPTGTSNQPQHF.

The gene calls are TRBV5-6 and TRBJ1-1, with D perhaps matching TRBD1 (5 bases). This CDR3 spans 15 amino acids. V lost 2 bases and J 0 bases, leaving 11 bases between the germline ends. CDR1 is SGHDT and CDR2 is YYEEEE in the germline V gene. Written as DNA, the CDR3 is TGTGCCAGCAGCTTCCTGGGGGGTGTGAACACTGAAGCTTTCTTT. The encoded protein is CASSFLGGVNTEAFF.

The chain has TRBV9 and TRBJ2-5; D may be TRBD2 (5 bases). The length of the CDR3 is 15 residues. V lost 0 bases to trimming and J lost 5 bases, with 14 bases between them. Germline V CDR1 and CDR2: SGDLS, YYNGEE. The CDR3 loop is CASSVGGPSSETQYF. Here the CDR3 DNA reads TGTGCCAGCAGCGTAGGAGGGCCCTCCAGCGAGACCCAGTACTTC. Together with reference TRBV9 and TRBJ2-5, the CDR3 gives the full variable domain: DSGVTQTPKHLITATGQRVTLRCSPRSGDLSVYWYQQSLDQGLQFLIQYYNGEERAKGNILERFSAQQFPDLHSELNLSSLELGDSALYFCASSVGGPSSETQYFGPGTRLLVL.

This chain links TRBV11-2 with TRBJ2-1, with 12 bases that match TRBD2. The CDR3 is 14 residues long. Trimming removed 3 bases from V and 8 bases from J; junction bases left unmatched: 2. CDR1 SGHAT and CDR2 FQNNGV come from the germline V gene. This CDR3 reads CASSFRLAGDEQFF. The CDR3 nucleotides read TGTGCCAGCAGCTTTCGACTAGCGGGAGATGAGCAGTTCTTC.

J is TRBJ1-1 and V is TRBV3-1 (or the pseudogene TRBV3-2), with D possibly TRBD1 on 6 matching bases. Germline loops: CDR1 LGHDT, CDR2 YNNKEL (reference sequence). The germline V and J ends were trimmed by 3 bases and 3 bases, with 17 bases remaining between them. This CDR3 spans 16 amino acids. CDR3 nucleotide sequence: TGTGCCAGCAGCCAGGGCAGGGGCAGAGGGCACACTGAAGCTTTCTTT. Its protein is CASSQGRGRGHTEAFF.

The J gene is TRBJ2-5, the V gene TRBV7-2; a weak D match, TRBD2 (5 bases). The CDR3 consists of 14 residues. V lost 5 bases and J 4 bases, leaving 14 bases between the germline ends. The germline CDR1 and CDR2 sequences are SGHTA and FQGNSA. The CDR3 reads CASSPPPGRETQYF. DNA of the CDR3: TGTGCCAGCAGCCCTCCACCGGGAAGAGAGACCCAGTACTTC.